Below are 14 T cell receptor beta chains sequenced from a single sample in a study of CD8 T cells in ankylosing spondylitis (dated by TCRdb to 2016 to 2017). The library was generated by 5' RACE. Sequencing was performed on an Illumina HiSeq 2500. TCRdb trimmed public reads at Q25 via fastp, called clones via MiXCR and kept in-frame beta chains. Rows matching on CDR3 protein sequence are summarized as one entry with the most common DNA and genes. The sample table lists 200,000 to 250,000 distinct CDR3 sequences, 10% of them with a count of one. In total, the top ten clones hold about 3% of the sample. The sample taken for sequencing was blood, either unsorted or a sorted T cell fraction (not recorded which). These receptors came from a male donor with ankylosing spondylitis or in good health (not recorded which).

This clonotype turned up a few times. The CDR3 sequence is CASSSRLAGGSEQYF. The CDR3 DNA sequence: TGTGCCAGCAGCTCACGACTAGCGGGAGGTTCCGAGCAGTACTTC. This chain connects TRBV11-1 to TRBJ2-7; 13 nucleotides agree with TRBD2. The CDR3 consists of 15 residues. Germline CDR1 reads SGHAT; CDR2 reads FQDESV (reference sequence). The J segment lost 6 bases and the V segment lost 4 bases, leaving 6 bases of the junction unmatched.

This clonotype occurred many times. CDR3 bases: TGCAGTGCTAGAGATGGGGGGCGGGACACCGGGGAGCTGTTTTTT. Amino acid sequence: CSARDGGRDTGELFF. The chain recombines TRBV20-1 with TRBJ2-2; either TRBD1 or TRBD2 may fit D (6 bases each). The V gene's germline CDR1 is DFQATT and CDR2 SNEGSKA (reference sequence). V was trimmed by 0 bases and J by 3 bases, leaving 11 bases between them. This CDR3 spans 15 amino acids.

This clonotype was recorded at least ten times. The chain carries TRBV7-2 and TRBJ2-1; 8 bases align to TRBD1. The CDR3 loop spans 15 amino acids. The junction had 7 bases not matched to a gene; V was cut back by 4 bases and J by 5 bases. Germline values: CDR1 SGHTA, CDR2 FQGNSA. CDR3 sequence (DNA): TGTGCCAGCAGCTCCAGACAGGGGTTCCACAATGAGCAGTTCTTC. Its protein product is CASSSRQGFHNEQFF.

The CDR3, as DNA: TGTGCCAGCAGCTCGCCCTCCGCCGGGACCCCGGGTGAGCAGTTCTTC. Protein product: CASSSPSAGTPGEQFF. The V call is TRBV5-4, the J call TRBJ2-1; either TRBD1 or TRBD2 may supply D (5 bases each). The V end lost 3 bases, the J end lost 9 bases, and 22 bases lay between the germline ends. The CDR3 runs 16 residues. Germline-derived CDR1 and CDR2 are SGHNT and YYREEE (reference sequence).

V gene TRBV5-4 combines with J gene TRBJ2-3; D could derive from TRBD1 or TRBD2 (5 bases each). Per germline, CDR1 SGHNT and CDR2 YYREEE (reference sequence). This CDR3 is 16 amino acids long. V was trimmed by 0 bases and J by 2 bases, leaving 13 bases between them. As DNA, the CDR3 is TGTGCCAGCAGCTTGGGCCAGGGACCGATCACAGATACGCAGTATTTT. This sequence encodes CASSLGQGPITDTQYF.

This clonotype was counted ten times or more. The gene calls are TRBV27 and TRBJ2-7; D unclear. V was trimmed by 1 base and J by 2 bases, leaving 9 bases between them. CDR1 is MNHEY, CDR2 SMNVEV, per germline (reference sequence). This CDR3 contains 14 residues. CDR3 in amino acids: CASSLWSGTYEQYF. The CDR3 nucleotides are TGTGCCAGCAGTTTATGGAGTGGAACCTACGAGCAGTACTTC.

There are a few counts of this clonotype. The chain is built from TRBV4-2 and TRBJ2-1, with 7 bases lining up with TRBD2. The CDR3 has 17 residues. The V and J ends lost 0 bases and 7 bases, in that order; junction bases with no gene match: 12. Germline CDR1 is LGHNA and CDR2 is YNFKEQ. The CDR3 DNA follows: TGTGCCAGCAGCCAAGAGGGAGGGCGAGGGCCAAGGAATGAGCAGTTCTTC. The encoded protein is CASSQEGGRGPRNEQFF.

This clonotype was found a few times. This chain uses TRBV7-2 with TRBJ2-3; 12 bases map to TRBD2. The V and J ends lost 0 bases and 5 bases, in that order; junction bases with no gene match: 9. The CDR3 runs 18 residues. Germline CDR1 reads SGHTA; CDR2 reads FQGNSA. CDR3 DNA sequence: TGTGCCAGCAGCTTAGCTCGGCTAGCGGGGGGGAGCGGAGATACGCAGTATTTT. This gives the protein CASSLARLAGGSGDTQYF.

The table lists this clonotype with many counts. The chain joins TRBV6-1 to TRBJ2-3; no definite D call. CDR1 and CDR2 (germline): MNHNS, SASEGT. The CDR3 consists of 15 residues. The V gene lost 5 bases and the J gene lost 0 bases, with 12 bases spanning the gap. CDR3: CASSPTTTSTDTQYF. DNA of the CDR3: TGTGCCAGCAGTCCTACCACAACTAGCACAGATACGCAGTATTTT.

In its sample, this clonotype was seen once. A much bigger clone sits one base away, suggesting this may be a read error. The V gene is TRBV9, the J gene TRBJ2-3; D gene unclear. This CDR3 region has 13 residues. Germline lookup yields CDR1 SGDLS and CDR2 YYNGEE. CDR3 nucleotides: TGTGCCAGCAGCGTAGAGGTCACAGATACGCAGTGTTTT. Its protein is CASSVEVTDTQCF.

This clonotype was picked up many times. J is TRBJ2-2 and V is TRBV5-1; TRBD2 aligns across 8 bases. Germline V lookup: CDR1 SGHRS, CDR2 YFSETQ. After removal of 4 bases from V and 6 bases from J, the junction contained 8 bases not matched to a gene. The CDR3 extends over 15 amino acids. CDR3 sequence (DNA): TGCGCCAGCAGCGCCGGGACTAGGACACCCGGGGAGCTGTTTTTT. This codes for CASSAGTRTPGELFF. Combining the CDR3 with reference TRBV5-1 and TRBJ2-2 gives the whole variable domain KAGVTQTPRYLIKTRGQQVTLSCSPISGHRSVSWYQQTPGQGLQFLFEYFSETQRNKGNFPGRFSGRQFSNSRSEMNVSTLELGDSALYLCASSAGTRTPGELFFGEGSRLTVL.

This clonotype showed up just a few times. CDR3 protein: CAWSVSENTEAFF. DNA of the CDR3: TGTGCCTGGAGTGTATCAGAGAACACTGAAGCTTTCTTT. The chain joins TRBV30 to TRBJ1-1; D gene ambiguous. Per the germline V gene, CDR1 is GTSNPN and CDR2 is SVGIG (reference sequence). The CDR3 runs to 13 residues. V lost 0 bases, J lost 1 base, and 6 bases lay in between.

Ten or more counts support this clonotype. The chain couples TRBV20-1 to TRBJ2-5, with TRBD2 matching over 10 bases. V lost 4 bases, J lost 1 base, and 9 bases stayed unmatched. Germline-derived CDR1 and CDR2 are DFQATT and SNEGSKA (reference sequence). CDR3 size: 16 residues. CDR3 sequence: CSATPTSGAFQETQYF. The CDR3, as DNA: TGCAGTGCTACCCCCACTAGCGGGGCCTTCCAAGAGACCCAGTACTTC.

This clonotype was picked up many times. J is TRBJ2-5 and V is TRBV20-1, with TRBD2 as a possible D gene (6 bases). Trimming shortened V by 3 bases and J by 2 bases, and 10 bases separated the two germline ends. The CDR3 runs 13 residues. The germline V gene has CDR1 DFQATT and CDR2 SNEGSKA (reference sequence). The CDR3 loop reads CSASGSPQETQYF. Here the CDR3 DNA reads TGCAGTGCTAGCGGGAGCCCTCAAGAGACCCAGTACTTC.